Sequencing of this TCR beta chain was carried out in a study of CD8 T cells in ankylosing spondylitis. This clonotype has a count of ten or more. Its antigen is currently unknown. Trimming removed 4 bases from V and 5 bases from J, with 21 bases in between. The length of the CDR3 is 16 residues. Germline CDR1 is LGHDT and CDR2 is YNNKEL (reference sequence). From the 5' RACE reads, TCRdb called clonotypes with MiXCR, one entry per CDR3 protein. The sample has around 150,000 distinct CDR3 sequences; about an eighth are singletons. Study results and caveats: Disease-associated clones were CD8+ and fairly uncommon in peripheral blood.

The rearrangement links TRBV3-1 to TRBJ2-7; D gene uncertain. The sequenced sample consisted of blood, either unsorted or a sorted T cell fraction (not recorded which). This sequence was found in a female donor with ankylosing spondylitis or in good health (not recorded which). The CDR3 sequence is CASSRRAGGPKDEQYF. CDR3 bases: TGTGCCAGCAGCCGCCGCGCTGGCGGACCTAAAGACGAGCAGTACTTC.